This TCR beta chain was sequenced during a study of T-cell memory formation after mild COVID-19. A 5'RACE reaction primed in the constant segment made cDNA libraries of TCR alpha and TCR beta, and these carried sample barcodes and UMIs. MiXCR was run by TCRdb on the 5' RACE reads, yielding one entry per CDR3 protein. The sample shows more than 120,000 distinct CDR3 sequences, 15% to 20% of them seen only once. Unmatched junction bases numbered 2, after V lost 0 bases and J lost 4 bases. CDR3 length: 14 residues. CDR1 SGHKS and CDR2 YYEKEE come from the germline V gene (reference sequence). The sequenced sample consisted of PBMCs or a T cell subset sorted from them (not recorded which). The rearrangement uses TRBV5-5 and TRBJ2-3; 7 bases are shared with TRBD1. The receptor was isolated from an adult woman who had mild COVID-19 (a few samples of this study predate the infection). Cell type and time point are not known. The CDR3 DNA reads as TGTGCCAGCAGCTTGGTACAGGGGCCAGATACGCAGTATTTT. This translates into CASSLVQGPDTQYF.